This TCR beta chain is from a study of T-cell memory formation after mild COVID-19. Study overall: Among the donors, TCR clusters were largely specific to each donor. Findings of the study overall: Day 15 to 85 contracting clones showed balanced CD4/CD8; day 15 to 37 expanders favored CD4+. Some SARS-CoV-2-responding clones were already detected in memory before infection.

The CDR3 totals 13 residues. Germline assignment: CDR1 SQVTM and CDR2 ANQGSEA. Regarding this clonotype: The antigen is unknown.

5'RACE primed at constant segments yielded TCR alpha and TCR beta cDNA libraries bearing sample barcodes and UMIs. TCRdb reprocessed the 5' RACE reads via MiXCR and lists one record per CDR3 protein. Of about 340,000 distinct CDR3 sequences listed, 10% to 15% are singletons. This receptor was identified in a man in his late teens or twenties who had mild COVID-19 (a few samples of this study predate the infection). Cell type and time point are not known. The chain joins TRBV29-1 to TRBJ2-1; TRBD1 matches at 9 bases. Sample: PBMCs or a T cell subset sorted from them (not recorded which). CDR3 sequence reads: CSSTTGGHNEQFF. DNA of the CDR3: TGCAGTTCTACGACAGGGGGTCACAATGAGCAGTTCTTC.